A selection of T cell receptor beta chains follows, all from one sample in a study of blood T cell repertoires in COVID-19. Libraries were prepared by immunoSEQ multiplex PCR; TCRdb keeps only in-frame clonotypes and omits some of them. The data contain about 210,000 clones, around 84% of them singletons. The sequenced material came from PBMCs or T cells enriched from blood (not recorded which). Source of these receptors: a young man with acute COVID-19. CDR3s include the opening cysteine and the closing phenylalanine or tryptophan. A D gene is named only where the DNA matches it firmly. A clone size is listed for some rows: how often the clone was seen (once, few, many), or a class if it is expanded.

TRBV28,TRBJ1-4,-,-,CASSFLGGHEKLFF,TGTGCCAGCAGTTTTCTGGGAGGTCATGAAAAACTGTTTTTT
TRBV5-1,TRBJ2-2,-,-,CASRRENTGELFF,TGCGCCAGCAGGCGGGAGAACACCGGGGAGCTGTTTTTT
TRBV6-5,TRBJ1-6,-,-,CASSRSSYNSPLHF,TGTGCCAGCAGCAGAAGCTCCTATAATTCACCCCTCCACTTT
TRBV30,TRBJ2-5,-,-,CAWSVVGAETQYF,TGTGCCTGGAGTGTAGTAGGGGCAGAGACCCAGTACTTC
TRBV6-5,TRBJ1-5,-,-,CASSQEGNQPQHF,TGTGCCAGCTCTCAAGAGGGCAATCAGCCCCAGCATTTT
TRBV4-1,TRBJ2-2,-,-,CASGHILAGELFF,TGCGCCAGCGGGCATATCCTTGCCGGGGAGCTGTTTTTT
TRBV19,TRBJ1-2,-,TRBD1,CASSEQGAGFGYTF,TGTGCCAGTAGTGAACAGGGGGCAGGTTTCGGCTACACCTTC
TRBV11-1,TRBJ2-7,-,TRBD1,CASSLEGAAGVEQYF,TGTGCCAGCAGCCTAGAGGGGGCCGCCGGGGTCGAGCAGTACTTC
TRBV4-1,TRBJ2-1,few,TRBD2,CASSLSGGGLAAYNEQFF,TGCGCCAGCAGCCTATCCGGGGGGGGTCTAGCAGCCTACAATGAGCAGTTCTTC
TRBV7-6,TRBJ2-2,-,TRBD2,CASSPRASGGSNTGELFF,TGTGCCAGCAGCCCCCGAGCGAGCGGGGGATCGAACACCGGGGAGCTGTTTTTT
TRBV29-1,TRBJ1-2,-,-,CSVQGYNYGYTF,TGCAGCGTCCAGGGTTACAACTATGGCTACACCTTC
TRBV7-9,TRBJ2-2,-,-,CASSFASLIPGELFF,TGTGCCAGCAGTTTTGCTAGTCTCATTCCCGGGGAGCTGTTTTTT
TRBV6-2/TRBV6-3,TRBJ2-4,-,TRBD2,CASSYPGGGNIQYF,TGTGCCAGCAGTTATCCAGGCGGGGGAAACATTCAGTACTTC
TRBV27,TRBJ2-3,-,-,CASSYSSDTQYF,TGTGCCAGCAGTTATAGTTCAGATACGCAGTATTTT
TRBV5-1,TRBJ1-4,-,TRBD1,CASSGSGGEKLFF,TGCGCCAGCAGCGGGTCAGGGGGCGAAAAACTGTTTTTT
TRBV7-2,TRBJ1-6,-,-,CASSGRVAYNSPLHF,TGTGCCAGCAGTGGGAGGGTGGCCTATAATTCACCCCTCCACTTT
TRBV27,TRBJ2-7,-,-,CARESGTYSYEQYF,TGTGCCAGGGAAAGCGGAACCTACTCCTACGAGCAGTACTTC
TRBV19,TRBJ1-5,-,-,CASSITALQPQHF,TGTGCCAGTAGTATAACCGCACTTCAGCCCCAGCATTTT
TRBV18,TRBJ1-1,-,-,CASRGTEDTEAFF,TGTGCCAGCAGGGGGACGGAGGACACTGAAGCTTTCTTT
TRBV19,TRBJ1-5,-,-,CASSLEEGPSQPQHF,TGTGCCAGTAGCCTCGAGGAGGGGCCAAGCCAGCCCCAGCATTTT
TRBV5-3,TRBJ2-3,-,TRBD2,CARSPPKRGCTDTQYF,TGTGCCAGAAGCCCTCCCAAGCGGGGGTGCACAGATACGCAGTATTTT
TRBV6-5,TRBJ1-1,-,-,CASSYGEGVGTEAFF,TGTGCCAGCAGTTACGGGGAGGGAGTGGGAACTGAAGCTTTCTTT
TRBV14,TRBJ1-1,-,-,CASSKPPPSRAFF,TGTGCCAGCAGCAAGCCCCCCCCATCTAGAGCTTTCTTT
TRBV27,TRBJ2-7,-,-,CASSGTEGPTPYEQYF,TGTGCCAGCAGTGGCACAGAGGGCCCGACTCCCTACGAGCAGTACTTC
TRBV5-1,TRBJ1-2,-,-,CASSLVTGDYGYTF,TGCGCCAGCAGCCTCGTGACAGGTGATTATGGCTACACCTTC
TRBV11-2,TRBJ1-5,-,-,CASSLGVRGQPQHF,TGTGCCAGCAGCTTAGGTGTCAGGGGCCAGCCCCAGCATTTT
TRBV5-1,TRBJ2-2,once,TRBD1,CASSLVEQGTGELFF,TGCGCCAGCAGCTTGGTTGAACAGGGGACCGGGGAGCTGTTTTTT
TRBV6-6,TRBJ1-6,-,-,CASSPMTGFSSNSPLHF,TGTGCCAGCAGTCCAATGACAGGATTTTCATCTAATTCACCCCTCCACTTT
TRBV5-1,TRBJ2-1,few,-,CASWSSQVEQFF,TGCGCCAGCTGGTCTTCACAGGTTGAGCAGTTCTTC
TRBV29-1,TRBJ1-1,-,-,CSVVGASEAFF,TGCAGCGTTGTGGGGGCTTCTGAAGCTTTCTTT
TRBV12-5,TRBJ1-1,-,-,CASAGTAGGPEAFF,TGTGCTAGTGCCGGGACTGCGGGCGGCCCTGAAGCTTTCTTT
TRBV9,TRBJ2-1,-,-,CASSLPPALSYNEQFF,TGTGCCAGCAGCCTCCCCCCAGCGTTGTCCTACAATGAGCAGTTCTTC
TRBV9,TRBJ1-1,-,-,CASSAGFFNTEAFF,TGTGCCAGCAGCGCAGGGTTTTTCAACACTGAAGCTTTCTTT
TRBV9,TRBJ2-4,-,-,CASSEGVGNIQYF,TGTGCCAGCAGCGAGGGGGTAGGCAACATTCAGTACTTC
TRBV7-2,TRBJ2-7,-,-,CASSLVEYEQYF,TGTGCCAGCAGCTTAGTAGAATACGAGCAGTACTTC
TRBV7-3,TRBJ2-7,-,-,CASSQQGGAYEQYF,TGTGCCAGCAGCCAGCAGGGGGGAGCCTACGAGCAGTACTTC
TRBV4-1,TRBJ2-1,-,-,CASSQDIGGEQFF,TGCGCCAGCAGCCAAGATATCGGAGGGGAGCAGTTCTTC
TRBV2,TRBJ2-3,-,TRBD1,CASSEDRGVTDTQYF,TGTGCCAGCAGTGAGGACAGGGGGGTCACCGATACGCAGTATTTT
TRBV29-1,TRBJ2-5,-,TRBD1,CSIGQGADETQYF,TGCAGCATTGGACAGGGGGCGGATGAGACCCAGTACTTC
TRBV28,TRBJ1-5,-,-,CASSTRDTWNQPQHF,TGTGCCAGCAGTACCCGGGACACCTGGAATCAGCCCCAGCATTTT
TRBV5-4,TRBJ2-5,-,TRBD1,CASRVAGGETQYF,TGTGCCAGCAGGGTAGCAGGGGGCGAGACCCAGTACTTC
TRBV3-1/TRBV3-2,TRBJ2-2,-,-,CASSRNRNTGELFF,TGTGCCAGCAGTCGGAACAGAAACACCGGGGAGCTGTTTTTT
TRBV9,TRBJ2-5,once,-,CASSVDGELETQYF,TGTGCCAGCAGCGTAGACGGGGAGCTTGAGACCCAGTACTTC
TRBV9,TRBJ1-6,-,-,CASSVDGRGSPLHF,TGTGCCAGCAGCGTAGACGGCAGGGGTTCACCCCTCCACTTT
TRBV12-3/TRBV12-4,TRBJ2-3,-,TRBD2,CASSFRASGGEF,TGTGCCAGCAGTTTTAGGGCTAGCGGGGGCGAATTT
TRBV9,TRBJ1-6,-,TRBD1,CASSVSGGNSPLHF,TGTGCCAGCAGCGTATCAGGGGGAAATTCACCCCTCCACTTT
TRBV6-2/TRBV6-3,TRBJ2-5,-,TRBD2,CASSWTSGGQETQYF,TGTGCCAGCAGCTGGACTAGCGGGGGGCAAGAGACCCAGTACTTC
TRBV9,TRBJ2-1,-,TRBD2,CASRTAASGGAVSYNEQFF,TGTGCCAGCAGGACGGCGGCTAGCGGGGGGGCCGTGTCCTACAATGAGCAGTTCTTC
TRBV7-9,TRBJ1-6,-,-,CASSPGRVESPLHF,TGTGCCAGCAGCCCCGGCAGGGTAGAATCACCCCTCCACTTT
TRBV7-3,TRBJ2-1,-,TRBD2,CASSFAGGGTYNEQFF,TGTGCCAGCAGCTTCGCGGGGGGCGGGACCTACAATGAGCAGTTCTTC